These T cell receptor beta chains were read from a single sample in a study of T-cell reconstitution after alpha-beta-depleted transplantation in children. TCRdb fed the PCR reads into MiXCR, producing one record per CDR3 protein. Counted here are roughly 160,000 distinct CDR3 sequences, around 10% occurring once; the ten biggest clones make up under 15%. The starting material was PBMCs, obtained before TCRalphabeta/CD19-depleted stem cell transplant. Receptor source: a boy younger than 10 with acute myeloid leukemia, due to receive a stem cell transplant. The CDR3 runs from the conserved cysteine through the conserved F or W. The D gene is left open where the match is weak. Only some rows state a clone size, as once, few, many or a class for expanded clones.

V gene,J gene,clone size,D gene,CDR3 protein,CDR3 DNA
TRBV18,TRBJ1-5,few,TRBD1,CASSHQGANQPQHF,TGTGCCAGCTCACATCAGGGGGCAAATCAGCCCCAGCATTTT
TRBV20-1,TRBJ2-3,many,TRBD2,CSAKGLAPSVADTQYF,TGCAGTGCTAAGGGACTAGCGCCTTCAGTTGCAGATACGCAGTATTTT
TRBV20-1,TRBJ2-4,many,-,CSARGQRLAKNIQYF,TGCAGTGCTAGAGGACAGAGACTAGCCAAAAACATTCAGTACTTC
TRBV24-1,TRBJ2-5,many,TRBD1,CATSDSSTGAETQYF,TGTGCCACCAGTGATTCCTCGACAGGGGCAGAGACCCAGTACTTC
TRBV20-1,TRBJ1-5,many,-,CSAGRDGWNQPQHF,TGCAGTGCTGGGCGGGACGGATGGAATCAGCCCCAGCATTTT
TRBV9,TRBJ2-2,many,-,CASSQGVADTGELFF,TGTGCCAGCAGCCAGGGGGTAGCGGACACCGGGGAGCTGTTTTTT
TRBV5-1,TRBJ2-1,many,TRBD2,CASSRGGDTYNEQFF,TGCGCCAGCAGCCGCGGGGGGGACACATACAATGAGCAGTTCTTC
TRBV16,TRBJ1-1,many,TRBD1,CASSHPTGGVNTEAFF,TGTGCCAGCAGCCATCCGACAGGGGGGGTGAACACTGAAGCTTTCTTT
TRBV29-1,TRBJ1-1,many,-,CSVGGLEMNTEAFF,TGCAGCGTTGGGGGGCTAGAAATGAACACTGAAGCTTTCTTT
TRBV27,TRBJ1-6,many,TRBD1,CASSGTGSSPLHF,TGTGCCAGCAGTGGGACAGGGAGTTCACCCCTCCACTTT
TRBV15,TRBJ2-5,many,-,CATSRDPTRRETQYF,TGTGCCACCAGCAGAGATCCCACCAGGCGAGAGACCCAGTACTTC
TRBV7-6,TRBJ1-2,many,-,CASSLGSPEIGYTF,TGTGCCAGCAGCTTGGGCAGCCCCGAGATTGGCTACACCTTC
TRBV3-1,TRBJ2-3,many,TRBD2,CASSQGLALSSTSTDTQYF,TGTGCCAGCAGCCAAGGACTAGCGTTGTCCTCAACTAGCACAGATACGCAGTATTTT
TRBV6-1,TRBJ1-3,many,-,CASSTGLSGNTIYF,TGTGCCAGCAGTACAGGGTTGTCTGGAAACACCATATATTTT
TRBV18,TRBJ2-5,many,-,CASSPWGLQETQYF,TGTGCCAGCTCACCTTGGGGACTCCAAGAGACCCAGTACTTC
TRBV29-1,TRBJ2-5,many,-,CSVGGDGGRSAETQYF,TGCAGCGTTGGTGGGGACGGGGGAAGGTCCGCAGAGACCCAGTACTTC
TRBV10-3,TRBJ1-1,many,-,CAISLPGLNTEAFF,TGTGCCATCAGTCTGCCGGGACTGAACACTGAAGCTTTCTTT
TRBV2,TRBJ1-1,many,TRBD1,CASIGTGFAFF,TGTGCCAGCATTGGGACAGGGTTTGCTTTCTTT
TRBV5-1,TRBJ1-5,many,-,CASSLAGGDNQPQHF,TGCGCCAGCAGCTTGGCGGGAGGAGACAATCAGCCCCAGCATTTT
TRBV12-3/TRBV12-4,TRBJ2-5,many,-,CASSFFKMETQYF,TGTGCCAGCAGTTTTTTCAAGATGGAGACCCAGTACTTC
TRBV30,TRBJ1-6,many,-,CAWSRDSNNSPLHF,TGTGCCTGGAGCCGTGACAGTAACAATTCACCCCTCCACTTT
TRBV5-1,TRBJ2-7,many,-,CASSHGYEQYF,TGCGCCAGCAGCCACGGATACGAGCAGTACTTC
TRBV24-1,TRBJ1-2,many,-,CATRGLNYGYTF,TGTGCCACCCGGGGACTAAACTATGGCTACACCTTC
TRBV10-1,TRBJ1-5,-,-,CASRRDDQPQHF,TGCGCCAGCAGAAGGGATGATCAGCCCCAGCATTTT
TRBV30,TRBJ2-7,many,TRBD2,CAWGDYTYEQYF,TGTGCCTGGGGGGACTATACCTACGAGCAGTACTTC
TRBV20-1,TRBJ1-2,many,TRBD1,CSAGDRVQGYTF,TGCAGTGCTGGGGACAGGGTGCAAGGCTACACCTTC